This record concerns one T cell receptor (beta chain) sequence. The sample comes from a study of control samples from healthy donors and cancer patients. Germline loops: CDR1 SGHRS, CDR2 YFSETQ. The CDR3 spans 14 residues. V gave up 4 bases and J gave up 3 bases; unmatched junction bases: 6. The assay was immunoSEQ multiplex PCR, and TCRdb's table has in-frame clones only and misses some. The sample shows around 63,000 clones, 80% to 90% of them seen only once. The chain joins TRBV5-1 to TRBJ1-2; 7 bases fit TRBD1. Sequenced input: PBMCs. This TCR derives from a woman aged 45-59 years with head and neck cancer. CDR3 nucleotides: TGCGCCAGCAGCCCGGGACAGAGAGACTATGGCTACACCTTC. Protein sequence: CASSPGQRDYGYTF. The whole variable domain, remainder taken from reference TRBV5-1 and TRBJ1-2, is KAGVTQTPRYLIKTRGQQVTLSCSPISGHRSVSWYQQTPGQGLQFLFEYFSETQRNKGNFPGRFSGRQFSNSRSEMNVSTLELGDSALYLCASSPGQRDYGYTFGSGTRLTVV.